The 32 T cell receptor beta chains below were found in one sample sequenced in a study of radiation and T cells in renal cell carcinoma. Data came from immunoSEQ multiplex PCR; TCRdb stores just in-frame clones and leaves some out. The repertoire has 90,000 to 100,000 clones, around 84% of them found once; the top ten carry roughly 7.9%. This sample's time point: blood 4 weeks post-SBRT, at nephrectomy. Specified treatment: 15 Gy SBRT to primary tumor, nephrectomy 4 weeks later. The sample here was blood, taken from a patient whose treatment included radiotherapy and nephrectomy. These receptors all stem from a man in his fifties or sixties with renal cell carcinoma.

J is TRBJ2-3 and V is TRBV7-8; 9 bases are a match to TRBD1. Germline V gives CDR1 SGHVS, CDR2 FQNEAQ. V trimming: 3 bases; J trimming: 3 bases; junction bases outside the gene matches: 16. CDR3 length: 19 amino acids. CDR3 loop: CASSFFGGVGTGMTDTQYF. The CDR3 DNA sequence: TGTGCCAGCAGCTTTTTTGGGGGCGTCGGGACAGGGATGACAGATACGCAGTATTTT.

The chain joins TRBV28 to TRBJ2-7; tentatively, D is TRBD1 or TRBD2 (5 bases each). CDR1 is MDHEN and CDR2 is SYDVKM in the germline V gene. V was cut by 3 bases and J by 1 base, with 10 bases left in between. This CDR3 has 14 amino acids. The CDR3 DNA reads TGTGCCAGCAGTTTCTCTGGGGGTTCCTACGAGCAGTACTTC. Translating gives CASSFSGGSYEQYF.

The chain combines TRBV19 with TRBJ1-1, with a possible D match to TRBD1 (6 bases). CDR3 length: 14 residues. The V end was cut by 7 bases, the J end by 5 bases, with 17 bases between. The germline V gene encodes CDR1 LNHDA and CDR2 SQIVND (reference sequence). Here the CDR3 reads CASNAGGLETEAFF. DNA for the CDR3: TGTGCCAGTAACGCGGGGGGGCTAGAGACTGAAGCTTTCTTT.

The chain employs TRBV5-1 and TRBJ2-3; 8 bases fit TRBD2. Germline lookup yields CDR1 SGHRS and CDR2 YFSETQ. Trimming cost V 0 bases and J 6 bases; bases outside gene matches: 9. CDR3 length: 16 amino acids. This CDR3 is CASSLEGGLGSDTQYF. CDR3 sequence (DNA): TGCGCCAGCAGCTTGGAAGGGGGACTAGGGAGTGATACGCAGTATTTT. Filled out from reference TRBV5-1 and TRBJ2-3, the complete variable domain reads KAGVTQTPRYLIKTRGQQVTLSCSPISGHRSVSWYQQTPGQGLQFLFEYFSETQRNKGNFPGRFSGRQFSNSRSEMNVSTLELGDSALYLCASSLEGGLGSDTQYFGPGTRLTVL.

In this sample, this clone turned up a few times. The chain joins TRBV5-6 to TRBJ1-2; D unclear. From germline, CDR1 is SGHDT and CDR2 YYEEEE. The CDR3 contains 11 residues. V was pared by 4 bases and J by 9 bases, with 10 bases between. CDR3 in DNA: TGTGCCAGCAGCGCGGACTACCGCTACACCTTC. It yields the protein CASSADYRYTF.

The chain carries TRBV2 and TRBJ1-1; maybe TRBD1 (5 bases). This CDR3 has 14 amino acids. Trimming left V 3 bases short and J 5 bases short, with 13 bases between. Per the germline V gene, CDR1 is SNHLY and CDR2 is FYNNEI. CDR3 region: CASSDAGGSTEAFF. The CDR3 DNA reads TGTGCCAGCAGTGACGCTGGGGGTTCTACTGAAGCTTTCTTT.

This chain joins TRBV5-6 and TRBJ1-1; D gene uncertain. This CDR3 comprises 16 residues. CDR1 is SGHDT and CDR2 is YYEEEE in the germline V gene. Trimming took off 4 bases at V and 1 base at J, with 17 bases between the two ends. The CDR3 sequence is CASSLDRPRGNTEAFF. CDR3 DNA sequence: TGTGCCAGCAGCCTGGACCGCCCTCGGGGGAACACTGAAGCTTTCTTT. The full variable domain, completed using reference TRBV5-6 and TRBJ1-1, is DAGVTQSPTHLIKTRGQQVTLRCSPKSGHDTVSWYQQALGQGPQFIFQYYEEEERQRGNFPDRFSGHQFPNYSSELNVNALLLGDSALYLCASSLDRPRGNTEAFFGQGTRLTVV.

The gene calls are TRBV4-1 and TRBJ1-3; 12 bases are a match to TRBD1. The junction had 5 bases not matched to a gene; V was cut back by 0 bases and J by 2 bases. The CDR3 has 18 residues. Germline V gene sequence: CDR1 MGHRA, CDR2 YSYEKL. The CDR3 DNA reads TGCGCCAGCAGCCAAGAGGGACAGGGGGCGCCTACTGGAAACACCATATATTTT. Protein: CASSQEGQGAPTGNTIYF.

V is TRBV11-3 and J is TRBJ2-3; D may be TRBD2 (6 bases). The CDR3 has 16 amino acids. Germline loops: CDR1 SGHNT, CDR2 YENEEA. V lost 3 bases and J 4 bases, leaving 17 bases between the germline ends. The CDR3 loop reads CASSFSLGTLADTQYF. As DNA, the CDR3 is TGTGCCAGCAGCTTTTCTCTCGGGACTTTAGCAGATACGCAGTATTTT.

The rearrangement joins TRBV28 to TRBJ2-7; 8 bases are shared with TRBD1. The CDR3 spans 15 residues. CDR1 is MDHEN and CDR2 is SYDVKM in the germline V gene. The V gene end was trimmed by 3 bases and the J gene end by 3 bases; junction bases not matched to a gene: 7. The CDR3: CASSFSTRGLYEQYF. CDR3 nucleotides: TGTGCCAGCAGTTTCTCCACCAGGGGGCTCTACGAGCAGTACTTC.

This clone came up once. This chain links TRBV7-9 with TRBJ2-1, with a possible D match to TRBD1 (6 bases). Germline values: CDR1 SEHNR, CDR2 FQNEAQ (reference sequence). This CDR3 is 18 amino acids long. The V end lost 2 bases, the J end lost 6 bases, and 23 bases lay between the germline ends. This CDR3 reads CASSLLRGDRYTINEQFF. CDR3 bases: TGTGCCAGCAGCTTATTGAGGGGCGACAGGTACACAATCAATGAGCAGTTCTTC.

V is TRBV4-2 and J is TRBJ1-2, with no clear D. CDR1 and CDR2 from the germline V gene are LGHNA and YNFKEQ. V dropped 0 bases and J dropped 3 bases, with 8 bases sitting between them. The CDR3 runs to 14 residues. CDR3 region: CASSQDRGHYGYTF. In DNA form, the CDR3 reads TGTGCCAGCAGCCAAGATCGAGGACACTATGGCTACACCTTC.

The V call is TRBV7-9, the J call TRBJ1-2, with D possibly matching TRBD1 (5 bases). The germline CDR1 and CDR2 sequences are SEHNR and FQNEAQ (reference sequence). V shed 1 base and J shed 6 bases, with 6 bases lying between them. The CDR3 runs to 12 residues. The CDR3 bases are TGTGCCAGCAGCTTAGGGGACGATGGCTACACCTTC. It yields the protein CASSLGDDGYTF. The whole variable domain, filled in from reference TRBV7-9 and TRBJ1-2, reads DTGVSQNPRHKITKRGQNVTFRCDPISEHNRLYWYRQTLGQGPEFLTYFQNEAQLEKSRLLSDRFSAERPKGSFSTLEIQRTEQGDSAMYLCASSLGDDGYTFGSGTRLTVV.

The chain joins TRBV19 to TRBJ2-5; 8 bases match TRBD2. Per the germline V gene, CDR1 is LNHDA and CDR2 is SQIVND (reference sequence). The CDR3 totals 18 residues. V shed 5 bases and J 0 bases; nucleotides not matched to a gene: 14. The CDR3: CASSVPVGTRRDQETQYF. Written as DNA, the CDR3 is TGTGCCAGTAGTGTCCCCGTTGGGACTAGAAGAGACCAAGAGACCCAGTACTTC.

The chain has TRBV5-1 and TRBJ2-7, with 9 positions matching TRBD1. J lost 0 bases, V lost 4 bases, and 5 bases had no gene match. CDR1 and CDR2 from the germline V gene are SGHRS and YFSETQ. The CDR3 is 15 residues long. The CDR3 DNA follows: TGCGCCAGCAGCCGCAGGGACAGGGCCTCCTACGAGCAGTACTTC. As protein: CASSRRDRASYEQYF.

This clone has just one count. The chain couples TRBV2 to TRBJ1-2; D unresolved. Germline V lookup: CDR1 SNHLY, CDR2 FYNNEI. Trimming stripped 7 bases from V and 4 bases from J, with 16 bases between. The CDR3 runs to 14 residues. CDR3 DNA: TGTGCCAGCACGGTCTCCGAAAAGGGCTATGGCTACACCTTC. It specifies CASTVSEKGYGYTF. The whole variable domain, remainder taken from reference TRBV2 and TRBJ1-2, is EPEVTQTPSHQVTQMGQEVILRCVPISNHLYFYWYRQILGQKVEFLVSFYNNEISEKSEIFDDQFSVERPDGSNFTLKIRSTKLEDSAMYFCASTVSEKGYGYTFGSGTRLTVV.

J is TRBJ1-4 and V is TRBV5-4; a weak D match, TRBD1 (5 bases). Germline V CDR1 and CDR2: SGHNT, YYREEE (reference sequence). This CDR3 spans 16 amino acids. V lost 0 bases and J lost 6, with 15 bases in between. The CDR3 spells CASSLASAGRDEKLFF. In nucleotides, the CDR3 is TGTGCCAGCAGCTTGGCCTCGGCAGGGCGAGATGAAAAACTGTTTTTT.

The CDR3 nucleotides read TGTGCCAGCAGCGAGGGGCATCGGCACACCGGGGAGCTGTTTTTT. It translates to CASSEGHRHTGELFF. V and J are TRBV9 and TRBJ2-2; D might be TRBD1 (5 bases). CDR3 length: 15 residues. The V end was cut by 3 bases, the J end by 3 bases, with 12 bases between. Germline CDR1 reads SGDLS; CDR2 reads YYNGEE.

The chain couples TRBV29-1 to TRBJ2-3; 9 positions match TRBD2. Unmatched junction bases numbered 6, after V lost 5 bases and J lost 6 bases. The germline V gene encodes CDR1 SQVTM and CDR2 ANQGSEA. This CDR3 comprises 13 residues. Here the CDR3 reads CSVQGLAADTQYF. The CDR3 DNA reads as TGCAGCGTTCAGGGACTAGCCGCGGATACGCAGTATTTT.

The chain employs TRBV27 and TRBJ2-1; 13 positions match TRBD2. The V gene end was trimmed by 4 bases and the J gene end by 0 bases; junction bases not matched to a gene: 3. Germline V gene lookup returns CDR1 MNHEY and CDR2 SMNVEV (reference sequence). The length of the CDR3 is 17 residues. For the CDR3, the DNA is TGTGCCAGCAGTTCGGGGACTAGCGGGGACTCCTACAATGAGCAGTTCTTC. It translates to CASSSGTSGDSYNEQFF.

CDR3 nucleotide sequence: TGTGCCAGCAGTTTAACTAACAGGAAATTTACTGGGGCCAACGTCCTGACTTTC. Translating it yields CASSLTNRKFTGANVLTF. The chain links TRBV28 to TRBJ2-6; perhaps TRBD1 as D (5 bases). This CDR3 comprises 18 residues. The ends were cut back, 2 bases at V and 2 bases at J, with 16 bases in the middle. Germline loops: CDR1 MDHEN, CDR2 SYDVKM. Combining the CDR3 with reference TRBV28 and TRBJ2-6 gives the whole variable domain DVKVTQSSRYLVKRTGEKVFLECVQDMDHENMFWYRQDPGLGLRLIYFSYDVKMKEKGDIPEGYSVSREKKERFSLILESASTNQTSMYLCASSLTNRKFTGANVLTFGAGSRLTVL.

The chain recombines TRBV18 with TRBJ2-5; D not certain. V was pared by 3 bases and J by 5 bases, with 4 bases between. The CDR3 is made up of 11 amino acids. CDR1 KGHSH and CDR2 LQKENI come from the germline V gene. Here the CDR3 reads CASSPEETQYF. Here the CDR3 DNA reads TGTGCCAGCTCACCTGAGGAGACCCAGTACTTC.

The chain joins TRBV7-8 to TRBJ2-3, with 7 bases lining up with TRBD2. The length of the CDR3 is 16 residues. The V gene's germline CDR1 is SGHVS and CDR2 FQNEAQ. The trim removed 1 base at V and 2 bases at J, leaving 6 bases unmatched. CDR3 amino acids: CASSLDGGSVTDTQYF. The CDR3 DNA is TGTGCCAGCAGCTTAGATGGCGGGAGCGTCACAGATACGCAGTATTTT.

CDR3 in DNA: TGTGCCAGCACTTTCCGACAGGGGAGTAGCACAGATACGCAGTATTTT. This codes for CASTFRQGSSTDTQYF. The chain has TRBV27 and TRBJ2-3; TRBD1 agrees at 8 bases. V shed 7 bases and J 0 bases; nucleotides not matched to a gene: 9. The CDR3 totals 16 residues. CDR1 is MNHEY and CDR2 is SMNVEV in the germline V gene (reference sequence).

The chain carries TRBV10-3 and TRBJ2-2, with a weak D call TRBD2 (7 bases). The CDR3 is made up of 17 amino acids. V was trimmed by 6 bases and J by 4 bases, leaving 21 bases between them. Germline assignment: CDR1 ENHRY and CDR2 SYGVKD. The CDR3 DNA reads TGTGCCATCAGCTCCGGGTTTGGGGGCGGGAGCACCGGGGAGCTGTTTTTT. The encoded protein is CAISSGFGGGSTGELFF.

This clone occurred a few times. The chain employs TRBV10-3 and TRBJ1-2; the D is unclear. Per the germline V gene, CDR1 is ENHRY and CDR2 is SYGVKD. This CDR3 has 13 amino acids. V lost 0 bases to trimming and J lost 4 bases, with 6 bases between them. CDR3 loop: CAISESAGYGYTF. CDR3 sequence (DNA): TGTGCCATCAGTGAGTCTGCAGGCTATGGCTACACCTTC.

This clone has just one count. The chain recombines TRBV11-2 with TRBJ1-1, with a weak D call TRBD1 (5 bases). Trimming left V 5 bases short and J 1 base short, with 17 bases between. CDR1 is SGHAT, CDR2 FQNNGV, per germline. This CDR3 region has 16 residues. The CDR3 spells CASSPKAGTQNTEAFF. The CDR3 DNA reads TGTGCCAGCAGCCCTAAAGCTGGGACCCAGAACACTGAAGCTTTCTTT.

CDR3 in DNA: TGTGCCAGCAGTTCACAGGCTAATGAGCAGTTCTTC. Translated: CASSSQANEQFF. The V call is TRBV27, the J call TRBJ2-1; D might be TRBD1 (5 bases). The ends were cut back, 4 bases at V and 7 bases at J, with 8 bases in the middle. The germline V gene has CDR1 MNHEY and CDR2 SMNVEV (reference sequence). This CDR3 spans 12 amino acids.

Ten or more counts support this clone. The chain links TRBV6-1 to TRBJ2-2; 7 nucleotides match TRBD1. The CDR3 has 18 residues. The trim removed 4 bases at V and 2 bases at J, leaving 13 bases unmatched. Germline V lookup: CDR1 MNHNS, CDR2 SASEGT. The CDR3 loop reads CASSVSLARQGNTGELFF. CDR3 DNA: TGTGCCAGCAGTGTGAGTCTGGCGAGACAGGGCAACACCGGGGAGCTGTTTTTT.

The chain couples TRBV7-2 to TRBJ2-3; D perhaps matches TRBD1 (6 bases). The CDR3 loop spans 14 amino acids. Germline V CDR1 and CDR2: SGHTA, FQGNSA. V was trimmed by 1 base and J by 2 bases, leaving 7 bases between them. CDR3 protein: CASSLGDNTDTQYF. Here the CDR3 DNA reads TGTGCCAGCAGCTTAGGGGACAACACAGATACGCAGTATTTT.

J is TRBJ2-1 and V is TRBV27, with 7 bases matching TRBD1. CDR1 MNHEY and CDR2 SMNVEV come from the germline V gene (reference sequence). The ends lost 6 bases at V and 4 bases at J; junction bases unmatched: 6. This CDR3 region has 14 residues. This chain's CDR3 is CASRSGGGYNEQFF. The CDR3, as DNA: TGTGCCAGCAGATCAGGGGGTGGTTACAATGAGCAGTTCTTC.

The chain joins TRBV2 to TRBJ1-5; D gene ambiguous. This CDR3 comprises 14 residues. The germline V gene encodes CDR1 SNHLY and CDR2 FYNNEI. The V end was cut by 2 bases, the J end by 2 bases, with 7 bases between. CDR3 protein: CASSERLGNQPQHF. DNA of the CDR3: TGTGCCAGCAGTGAACGACTGGGCAATCAGCCCCAGCATTTT.